This paragraph reports one T cell receptor beta chain. Antigen specificity is unknown. The data originate from a study of cytomegalovirus exposure and HLA in healthy donors. Trimming removed 3 bases from V and 5 bases from J; junction bases left unmatched: 4. The germline gives CDR1 SGHNT, CDR2 YYREEE (reference sequence). The CDR3 length is 15 residues. Primers for the PCR totalled 60 Vbeta and 13 Jbeta. TCRdb's copy holds only in-frame clones and misses some; the assay was immunoSEQ multiplex PCR. This table holds roughly 110,000 clones, 74% found once. Overall study findings and caveats: Later analysis identified 15,000 to 20,000 TCR beta sequences associated with HLA alleles, using a false discovery rate threshold of 0.05. In an earlier analysis, about 87% or about 30%: the productive usage of most TCR beta V segments.

The V gene is TRBV5-4, the J gene TRBJ2-1; TRBD2 aligns across 11 bases. The receptor was derived from a woman aged 40-49 years in good health and CMV-seropositive. Sequencing was done on a sample of PBMCs. CDR3 in DNA: TGTGCCAGCAGCTCCCTAGCGGGGGGCAACAATGAGCAGTTCTTC. Translation: CASSSLAGGNNEQFF. Together with reference TRBV5-4 and TRBJ2-1, the CDR3 gives the full variable domain: ETGVTQSPTHLIKTRGQQVTLRCSSQSGHNTVSWYQQALGQGPQFIFQYYREEENGRGNFPPRFSGLQFPNYSSELNVNALELDDSALYLCASSSLAGGNNEQFFGPGTRLTVL.